One sample yielded the 15 T cell receptor beta chains listed below, sequenced in a study of T cell responses to AZD1222 COVID-19 vaccine (dated by TCRdb to about 2021). The meaning of the sample's time point label: about 28 days (+/-7) after the second vaccine dose. Receptor libraries were prepared by the immunoSEQ multiplex PCR assay. TCRdb took over this immuneACCESS table, retaining in-frame rearrangements with V and J assigned. Such tables are incomplete; in checked studies, under half of the missing clones stem from an unresolved V gene, and the remainder is unexplained. Here the sample has around 73,000 clones; 89% occur a single time. Approximately 8.6% of the sample is in the top ten clones. The specimen comprised peripheral blood, sampled 28 days after the second AZD1222 dose. The receptors originated from an adult who received the AZD1222 COVID-19 vaccine.

The rearrangement links TRBV19 to TRBJ2-1; no reliable D call. Per germline, CDR1 LNHDA and CDR2 SQIVND (reference sequence). CDR3 size: 12 residues. Trimming cost V 3 bases and J 2 bases, with 2 bases left between them. CDR3 region: CASSIAYNEQFF. DNA of the CDR3: TGTGCCAGTAGTATTGCCTACAATGAGCAGTTCTTC.

V gene TRBV2 combines with J gene TRBJ2-2; the match to TRBD1 covers 8 bases. This CDR3 spans 15 amino acids. Germline loops: CDR1 SNHLY, CDR2 FYNNEI. Trimming removed 6 bases from V and 3 bases from J; junction bases left unmatched: 6. CDR3 sequence: CASRVTGAYTGELFF. The DNA for the CDR3 is TGTGCCAGCAGGGTGACAGGGGCCTACACCGGGGAGCTGTTTTTT.

The chain employs TRBV19 and TRBJ1-1, with unresolved D. The CDR3 runs to 11 residues. Deletions cut 3 bases from V and 8 bases from J, with 7 bases between. CDR1 and CDR2 from the germline V gene are LNHDA and SQIVND (reference sequence). CDR3 bases: TGTGCCAGTAGTATTTCGGCCGAAGCTTTCTTT. This gives the protein CASSISAEAFF.

The chain carries TRBV5-6 and TRBJ2-7; 8 bases match TRBD2. V shed 2 bases, J shed 6 bases, and the junction held 4 bases outside the gene matches. The CDR3 consists of 13 residues. Germline CDR1 is SGHDT and CDR2 is YYEEEE. CDR3 amino acids: CASSFGTRREQYV. The CDR3 coding sequence is TGTGCCAGCAGCTTCGGGACTAGACGCGAGCAGTACGTC.

The rearrangement uses TRBV27 and TRBJ2-2; D tentatively fits TRBD1 or TRBD2 (5 bases each). Trimming left V 7 bases short and J 4 bases short, with 7 bases between. Germline V gives CDR1 MNHEY, CDR2 SMNVEV (reference sequence). The CDR3 is 12 amino acids. In nucleotides, the CDR3 is TGTGCCAGCAATGGGGGCACCGGGGAGCTGTTTTTT. Its translation: CASNGGTGELFF.

As DNA, the CDR3 is TGTGCCAGCAGTAGTGGGACTTGGGGCTCACCTTGGAATTCACCCCTCCACTTT. Its translation is CASSSGTWGSPWNSPLHF. The V call is TRBV6-2 or TRBV6-3, the J call TRBJ1-6; possible D gene TRBD1, 5 bases. V dropped 5 bases and J dropped 7 bases, with 24 bases sitting between them. The germline V gene has CDR1 MNHEY and CDR2 SVGEGT. The CDR3 covers 18 residues.

The V call is TRBV6-5, the J call TRBJ1-1, with a weak D call TRBD1 (5 bases). V gave up 2 bases and J gave up 4 bases, with 11 bases separating them. Germline loops: CDR1 MNHEY, CDR2 SVGAGI. The length of the CDR3 is 14 residues. The CDR3 coding sequence is TGTGCCAGCAGTTACGTCAGGGTGGGCACTGAAGCTTTCTTT. Translation: CASSYVRVGTEAFF.

V gene TRBV2 combines with J gene TRBJ1-3; D ambiguous. This CDR3 has 13 residues. From germline, CDR1 is SNHLY and CDR2 FYNNEI. Trimming shortened V by 10 bases and J by 3 bases, and 13 bases separated the two germline ends. CDR3 protein: CATPSGGGNTIYF. In DNA, the CDR3 is TGTGCCACGCCATCGGGTGGTGGAAACACCATATATTTT.

This chain uses TRBV19 with TRBJ1-3; D is unclear. Trimming left V 3 bases short and J 7 bases short, with 28 bases between. This CDR3 is 19 amino acids long. CDR1 and CDR2 from the germline V gene are LNHDA and SQIVND (reference sequence). Here the CDR3 DNA reads TGTGCCAGTAGTATGAAGATTGCGACGGCTGGACGGCTGGGTAACACCATATATTTT. It yields the protein CASSMKIATAGRLGNTIYF.

The chain uses TRBV5-4 and TRBJ2-1, with D unclear. Trimming took off 4 bases at V and 5 bases at J, with 10 bases between the two ends. There are 13 residues in the CDR3. Germline CDR1 reads SGHNT; CDR2 reads YYREEE (reference sequence). The CDR3 coding sequence is TGTGCCAGCAGCCTCCCGCCACACAATGAGCAGTTCTTC. Its translation is CASSLPPHNEQFF.

Here the CDR3 reads CASSPTAGPTDTQYF. CDR3 coding DNA: TGTGCCAGCAGCCCCACTGCGGGGCCCACAGATACGCAGTATTTT. The chain carries TRBV7-2 and TRBJ2-3, with a possible D match to TRBD2 (6 bases). Trimming shortened V by 5 bases and J by 2 bases, and 14 bases separated the two germline ends. CDR3 length: 15 residues. Germline CDR1 is SGHTA and CDR2 is FQGNSA.

The V and J genes are TRBV5-4 and TRBJ1-1; 7 bases map to TRBD1. J was trimmed by 5 bases and V by 4 bases; bases with no gene match: 8. The CDR3 spans 14 residues. In germline, CDR1 is SGHNT, CDR2 YYREEE (reference sequence). The CDR3 DNA follows: TGTGCCAGCAGCCCAAGACAGGGTTTAACTGAAGCTTTCTTT. Translating gives CASSPRQGLTEAFF.

The rearrangement links TRBV27 to TRBJ1-1; no reliable D call. V lost 1 base, J lost 1 base, and 10 bases lay in between. Germline CDR1 and CDR2: MNHEY and SMNVEV (reference sequence). The CDR3 sequence is 15 residues long. CDR3 DNA sequence: TGTGCCAGCAGTTTATGGCGCACCTCGAACACTGAAGCTTTCTTT. Amino acids: CASSLWRTSNTEAFF.

V usage is TRBV29-1 and J usage is TRBJ1-2; unclear D gene. In germline, CDR1 is SQVTM, CDR2 ANQGSEA. The CDR3 contains 15 residues. The V gene lost 6 bases and the J gene lost 4 bases, with 21 bases spanning the gap. This chain's CDR3 is CSVRSGMNTFYGYTF. CDR3 bases: TGCAGCGTCAGATCGGGGATGAATACTTTCTATGGCTACACCTTC.

J is TRBJ2-1 and V is TRBV3-1 (or the pseudogene TRBV3-2); D is undetermined. With 3 bases removed from V and 2 bases from J, the gap between germline ends came to 8 bases. Germline V gene lookup returns CDR1 LGHDT and CDR2 YNNKEL (reference sequence). The CDR3 sequence is 14 residues long. The CDR3 DNA follows: TGTGCCAGCAGCCAGGCCCAGGCCTACAATGAGCAGTTCTTC. Translation gives CASSQAQAYNEQFF.